Presented here are 27 T cell receptor beta chains from one specimen sequenced in a study of blood T cell repertoires in COVID-19. The table came from immunoSEQ multiplex PCR; TCRdb's copy has only in-frame clones and leaves some out. The sample comprises about 240,000 clones, roughly 80% of which are singletons, and over 7.5% rests with the top ten. What was sequenced was peripheral blood. These receptors were obtained from a woman older than 75 with acute or convalescent COVID-19.

This clone was counted only a few times. The chain employs TRBV5-4 and TRBJ1-3; D not resolved. From germline, CDR1 is SGHNT and CDR2 YYREEE (reference sequence). This CDR3 is built from 13 residues. Trimming pared 2 bases from V and 0 bases from J, leaving 3 bases between. DNA of the CDR3: TGTGCCAGCAGCTTCAGCTCTGGAAACACCATATATTTT. Amino acids: CASSFSSGNTIYF.

V is TRBV6-5 and J is TRBJ2-7, with 8 bases matching TRBD1. After removal of 6 bases from V and 6 bases from J, the junction contained 10 bases not matched to a gene. This CDR3 contains 14 residues. Germline loops: CDR1 MNHEY, CDR2 SVGAGI. The CDR3 protein is CASRAPDRAGEQYF. DNA of the CDR3: TGTGCCAGCAGGGCCCCGGACAGGGCAGGCGAGCAGTACTTC.

The rearrangement joins TRBV7-8 to TRBJ1-4; 9 bases are a match to TRBD1. After removal of 1 base from V and 8 bases from J, the junction contained 11 bases not matched to a gene. This CDR3 region has 17 residues. Germline V gene sequence: CDR1 SGHVS, CDR2 FQNEAQ. The CDR3 region is CASSLGRSGTGPEKLFF. In DNA, the CDR3 is TGTGCCAGCAGCTTAGGCCGGTCCGGGACAGGGCCCGAAAAACTGTTTTTT.

This chain connects TRBV2 to TRBJ2-2, with D possibly being TRBD1 (5 bases). The V gene's germline CDR1 is SNHLY and CDR2 FYNNEI. The CDR3 is made up of 14 amino acids. Deletions cut 4 bases from V and 7 bases from J, with 13 bases between. CDR3 in amino acids: CASSGQLTGGELFF. In DNA form, the CDR3 reads TGTGCCAGCAGTGGACAGTTAACGGGCGGGGAGCTGTTTTTT.

This chain links TRBV6-5 with TRBJ1-1; 7 bases align to TRBD1. V gave up 10 bases and J gave up 5 bases; unmatched junction bases: 16. Germline CDR1 and CDR2: MNHEY and SVGAGI. The CDR3 has 15 residues. This CDR3 is CAILRTGAAWTEAFF. The CDR3 DNA sequence: TGTGCCATCCTCCGGACAGGCGCCGCCTGGACTGAAGCTTTCTTT.

In regard to this clone: Mismatch with germline at one junction end may stem from a read error. The chain couples TRBV7-7 to TRBJ2-3; 16 nucleotides agree with TRBD2. Germline lookup yields CDR1 SSHAT and CDR2 FNYEAQ (reference sequence). The CDR3 contains 19 residues. CDR3 region: CASSPETGLAGGHTDTQYF. The CDR3 DNA sequence: TGTGCTAGCAGCCCCGAAACGGGACTAGCGGGGGGGCACACAGATACGCAGTATTTT.

The chain recombines TRBV6-1 with TRBJ1-5; 9 positions match TRBD1. CDR1 is MNHNS, CDR2 SASEGT, per germline. This CDR3 region has 16 residues. Trimming at V came to 2 bases and at J to 7 bases, leaving 9 bases not matched to a gene. The CDR3 is CASSESGQGLRQPQHF. The DNA of the CDR3 is TGTGCCAGCAGTGAATCTGGACAGGGGTTGCGGCAGCCCCAGCATTTT.

The rearrangement links TRBV5-1 to TRBJ1-4; D may be TRBD1 (6 bases). This CDR3 has 15 residues. Germline V gives CDR1 SGHRS, CDR2 YFSETQ. V was shortened by 4 bases and J by 0 bases, with 10 bases between the two germline ends. This CDR3 reads CASSPGQPTNEKLFF. The CDR3 nucleotides are TGCGCCAGCAGCCCGGGACAACCAACTAATGAAAAACTGTTTTTT.

The rearrangement joins TRBV28 to TRBJ2-4; 9 nucleotides align to TRBD1. Trimming took 5 bases from V and 6 from J; bases not matched to a gene: 8. The length of the CDR3 is 15 residues. The germline gives CDR1 MDHEN, CDR2 SYDVKM. The CDR3 here is CASSPPGQGLNIQYF. CDR3 nucleotides: TGTGCCAGCAGTCCGCCGGGACAGGGCCTAAACATTCAGTACTTC.

The chain links TRBV5-4 to TRBJ1-4; tentative D call: TRBD1 (6 bases). The CDR3 has 16 amino acids. V was trimmed by 2 bases and J by 0 bases, leaving 11 bases between them. Per germline, CDR1 SGHNT and CDR2 YYREEE (reference sequence). The chain's CDR3 is CASSFTGKATNEKLFF. In DNA form, the CDR3 reads TGTGCCAGCAGCTTCACAGGGAAGGCAACTAATGAAAAACTGTTTTTT.

The chain links TRBV3-1 (or the pseudogene TRBV3-2) to TRBJ1-5; no reliable D call. The V and J ends lost 1 base and 7 bases respectively, with 11 bases between them. CDR1 and CDR2 (germline): LGHDT, YNNKEL (reference sequence). The CDR3 loop spans 14 amino acids. As DNA, the CDR3 is TGTGCCAGCAGCCAAGTAGCGGGAACCCAGCCCCAGCATTTT. Residues: CASSQVAGTQPQHF.

The genes are TRBV3-1 (or the pseudogene TRBV3-2) and TRBJ2-1, with D possibly matching TRBD2 (5 bases). Germline lookup yields CDR1 LGHDT and CDR2 YNNKEL (reference sequence). The CDR3 is 14 residues long. V dropped 8 bases and J dropped 5 bases, with 16 bases sitting between them. CDR3 nucleotide sequence: TGTGCCAGCGGAGGACTCTTAATCAACAATGAGCAGTTCTTC. Its translation is CASGGLLINNEQFF.

V usage is TRBV10-2 and J usage is TRBJ2-2; TRBD2 matches at 10 bases. Germline V CDR1 and CDR2: WSHSY, SAAADI. The CDR3 contains 18 residues. Trimming at V came to 4 bases and at J to 3 bases, leaving 11 bases not matched to a gene. CDR3 amino acids: CASSVVPAGGRYTGELFF. CDR3 in DNA: TGCGCCAGCAGTGTGGTTCCAGCGGGGGGGCGGTACACCGGGGAGCTGTTTTTT.

The chain employs TRBV7-9 and TRBJ2-7; D uncertain. Trimming cost V 3 bases and J 0 bases, with 9 bases left between them. Germline values: CDR1 SEHNR, CDR2 FQNEAQ (reference sequence). CDR3 length equals 14 residues. CDR3 loop: CASSLAGSSYEQYF. CDR3 coding DNA: TGTGCCAGCAGCTTGGCAGGAAGCTCCTACGAGCAGTACTTC.

J is TRBJ1-5 and V is TRBV28; 7 nucleotides line up with TRBD1. Germline loops: CDR1 MDHEN, CDR2 SYDVKM. CDR3 size: 14 residues. J was trimmed by 3 bases and V by 6 bases; bases with no gene match: 5. CDR3 amino acids: CASRMTGFNQPQHF. In DNA, the CDR3 is TGTGCCAGCAGGATGACAGGGTTCAATCAGCCCCAGCATTTT.

The V and J genes are TRBV6-1 and TRBJ1-1, with 11 bases fitting TRBD1. Per germline, CDR1 MNHNS and CDR2 SASEGT. The CDR3 spans 16 residues. J gave up 3 bases and V 3 bases, and 6 bases lay outside the gene matches. The CDR3: CASSEDRGLRYTEAFF. In nucleotides, the CDR3 is TGTGCCAGCAGTGAGGACAGGGGGCTAAGGTACACTGAAGCTTTCTTT.

J is TRBJ2-7 and V is TRBV11-2, with D possibly being TRBD1 (6 bases). Germline CDR1 reads SGHAT; CDR2 reads FQNNGV. V shed 1 base and J shed 5 bases, with 15 bases lying between them. This CDR3 comprises 15 residues. CDR3 sequence: CASSLGGTLLNEQYF. DNA for the CDR3: TGTGCCAGCAGCTTAGGGGGGACACTCTTGAACGAGCAGTACTTC.

This clone was detected only once. The genes are TRBV28 and TRBJ1-2; D remains unclear. This CDR3 contains 14 residues. Germline V CDR1 and CDR2: MDHEN, SYDVKM. V was clipped by 6 bases and J by 6 bases, with 17 bases between them. CDR3 residues: CASSSAPREDGYTF. As DNA, the CDR3 is TGTGCCAGCAGCTCCGCCCCTCGCGAGGATGGCTACACCTTC.

For this clone: Distinct nucleotide sequences in the sample also encode this CDR3. V usage is TRBV6-5 and J usage is TRBJ1-1; 7 bases are a match to TRBD1. The trim removed 6 bases at V and 2 bases at J, leaving 6 bases unmatched. From germline, CDR1 is MNHEY and CDR2 SVGAGI. CDR3 length: 14 amino acids. The CDR3 sequence is CASRGGQTNTEAFF. The CDR3 DNA reads as TGTGCCAGCAGGGGGGGACAGACAAACACTGAAGCTTTCTTT.

V is TRBV5-1 and J is TRBJ1-1, with D hard to call. This CDR3 has 15 residues. Trimming left V 1 base short and J 0 bases short, with 10 bases between. Germline assignment: CDR1 SGHRS and CDR2 YFSETQ. The CDR3 DNA is TGCGCCAGCAGCTTGACCGGCAGGTTGAACACTGAAGCTTTCTTT. This codes for CASSLTGRLNTEAFF.

CDR3 in DNA: TGTGCCAGTAGTTTGGGGACAGGGAGGCTTCTAGGTGGGGCCAACGTCCTGACTTTC. It yields the protein CASSLGTGRLLGGANVLTF. This sequence joins TRBV19 and TRBJ2-6; 9 nucleotides agree with TRBD1. The junction had 14 bases not matched to a gene; V was cut back by 5 bases and J by 3 bases. CDR3 size: 19 residues. From germline, CDR1 is LNHDA and CDR2 SQIVND (reference sequence).

The chain couples TRBV14 to TRBJ2-4, with 13 bases that match TRBD2. CDR3 length: 17 residues. CDR1 SGHDN and CDR2 FVKESK come from the germline V gene. V was pared by 4 bases and J by 2 bases, with 5 bases of the junction left unmatched. CDR3 in amino acids: CASSPLTSGGTKNIQYF. The CDR3 bases are TGTGCCAGCAGCCCTTTGACTAGCGGGGGGACCAAAAACATTCAGTACTTC.

The chain employs TRBV30 and TRBJ1-5; TRBD1 is a possible D gene (6 bases). The germline CDR1 and CDR2 sequences are GTSNPN and SVGIG (reference sequence). This CDR3 has 17 amino acids. The ends were cut back, 2 bases at V and 0 bases at J, with 17 bases in the middle. This chain's CDR3 is CAWSSVQGPGSNQPQHF. The CDR3 DNA follows: TGTGCCTGGAGTTCCGTTCAGGGGCCAGGTAGCAATCAGCCCCAGCATTTT.

The V and J genes are TRBV19 and TRBJ2-3; tentative D call: TRBD1 (6 bases). This CDR3 has 12 amino acids. Between the trimmed V and J ends, which lost 3 bases and 7 bases, there was a span of 8 bases. Germline CDR1 LNHDA, CDR2 SQIVND (reference sequence). The CDR3 coding sequence is TGTGCCAGTAGTATGGGGGCTTATACGCAGTATTTT. This gives the protein CASSMGAYTQYF.

This rearrangement joins TRBV6-5 to TRBJ1-4; TRBD1 is a possible D gene (5 bases). Deletions cut 5 bases from V and 12 bases from J, with 19 bases between. The CDR3 has 14 amino acids. Germline values: CDR1 MNHEY, CDR2 SVGAGI. The CDR3 DNA reads TGTGCCAGCAGTCGGGAGGCCTCGCGGGACCAACTGTTTTTT. This translates into CASSREASRDQLFF.

The J gene is TRBJ1-5, the V gene TRBV24-1, with TRBD1 identical over 9 bases. V dropped 2 bases and J dropped 9; count of bases not matched to a gene: 7. The germline V gene has CDR1 KGHDR and CDR2 SFDVKD. The CDR3 covers 15 residues. This CDR3 is CATSDSGQGERPQHF. The CDR3, as DNA: TGTGCCACCAGTGATTCGGGACAGGGAGAAAGGCCCCAGCATTTT.

The chain has TRBV9 and TRBJ2-1, with D perhaps TRBD2 (7 bases). With 0 bases removed from V and 5 bases from J, the gap between germline ends came to 18 bases. The CDR3 is 17 amino acids. CDR1 and CDR2 (germline): SGDLS, YYNGEE. The CDR3 DNA is TGTGCCAGCAGCGTAGCTACAGGAGGGGGGGCACACAATGAGCAGTTCTTC. It is translated as CASSVATGGGAHNEQFF.